The rows below give T cell receptor beta chains drawn from one sample of a study of neurological immune-mediated disorders. Via MiXCR, TCRdb re-called the 5' RACE reads, giving one row per CDR3 protein. In the table there are nearly 45,000 distinct CDR3 sequences, 20% to 25% of which are singletons. Sequencing input: PBMCs. Receptor source: a man aged 55 to 70 with HTLV-1-associated myelopathy (HAM/TSP). The CDR3 runs from the conserved cysteine through the conserved F or W. The D gene is left open where the match is weak. Expanded clones are given a class, and other clones once, few, many or no size at all.

J gene: TRBJ1-3
clone size: many
V gene: TRBV5-1
D gene: TRBD1
CDR3 DNA: TGCGCCAGCAGCTTGGTGGGACAGGGGGCGTATGGAAACACCATATATTTT
CDR3 protein: CASSLVGQGAYGNTIYF

J gene: TRBJ2-3
clone size: few
V gene: TRBV5-6
D gene: TRBD2
CDR3 DNA: TGTGCCAGCAGCGTCGGATGGCGGGGGGGCCAGGATACGCAGTATTTT
CDR3 protein: CASSVGWRGGQDTQYF

J gene: TRBJ1-2
clone size: NA
V gene: TRBV5-8
D gene: NA
CDR3 DNA: TGTGCCAGCAGCTTGCTGAATAACTATGGCTACACCTTC
CDR3 protein: CASSLLNNYGYTF

J gene: TRBJ1-5
clone size: many
V gene: TRBV7-2
D gene: NA
CDR3 DNA: TGTGCCAGCAGCTCGTACAGGGTGGGTCAGCCCCAGCATTTT
CDR3 protein: CASSSYRVGQPQHF

J gene: TRBJ2-3
clone size: many
V gene: TRBV5-6
D gene: NA
CDR3 DNA: TGTGCCAGCAGCTACTGGACAGATAGCACAGATACGCAGTATTTT
CDR3 protein: CASSYWTDSTDTQYF

J gene: TRBJ2-5
clone size: many
V gene: TRBV20-1
D gene: TRBD1
CDR3 DNA: TGCAGTGCTAAGGGGACAGGGGCGGAGACCCAGTACTTC
CDR3 protein: CSAKGTGAETQYF

J gene: TRBJ2-1
clone size: many
V gene: TRBV28
D gene: NA
CDR3 DNA: TGTGCCAGCAGTCGGGATTTTTCCTCCTACAATGAGCAGTTCTTC
CDR3 protein: CASSRDFSSYNEQFF

J gene: TRBJ2-1
clone size: many
V gene: TRBV7-7
D gene: NA
CDR3 DNA: TGTGCTAGCAGCTTAGTCGAGGGAGGCGAGCAGTTCTTC
CDR3 protein: CASSLVEGGEQFF

J gene: TRBJ2-2
clone size: many
V gene: TRBV28
D gene: NA
CDR3 DNA: TGTGCCAGCAGAAAACAGATATCGCTGAACACCGGGGAGCTGTTTTTT
CDR3 protein: CASRKQISLNTGELFF

J gene: TRBJ2-3
clone size: many
V gene: TRBV28
D gene: NA
CDR3 DNA: TGTGCCAGCAGTCCCAGGAGGGGTGGTCTCCCCGGTACGCAGTATTTT
CDR3 protein: CASSPRRGGLPGTQYF

J gene: TRBJ2-1
clone size: many
V gene: TRBV20-1
D gene: NA
CDR3 DNA: TGCAGTGCGGGAAACAATGAGCAGTTCTTC
CDR3 protein: CSAGNNEQFF

J gene: TRBJ2-7
clone size: many
V gene: TRBV10-3
D gene: NA
CDR3 DNA: TGTGCCATCCAAGGGGCCTCCCCATCGGGCGAGCAGTACTTC
CDR3 protein: CAIQGASPSGEQYF

J gene: TRBJ1-1
clone size: many
V gene: TRBV5-1
D gene: NA
CDR3 DNA: TGCGCCAGCAGCTTGGAACTAACAGGGAATACTGAAGCTTTCTTT
CDR3 protein: CASSLELTGNTEAFF

J gene: TRBJ2-5
clone size: once
V gene: TRBV5-1
D gene: NA
CDR3 DNA: TGCGCCAGCAGCGTTGGGACCGGAATGGGGGAGACCCAGTACTTC
CDR3 protein: CASSVGTGMGETQYF

J gene: TRBJ2-2
clone size: once
V gene: TRBV4-3
D gene: TRBD2
CDR3 DNA: TGCGCCAGCAGCCAAGTAGGGACTAGCGGCACCGGGGAGCTGTTTTTT
CDR3 protein: CASSQVGTSGTGELFF

J gene: TRBJ2-5
clone size: many
V gene: TRBV7-3
D gene: TRBD2
CDR3 DNA: TGTGCCAGCAGCTTATACGGGGGGGAGACCCAGTACTTC
CDR3 protein: CASSLYGGETQYF

J gene: TRBJ1-1
clone size: many
V gene: TRBV5-1
D gene: NA
CDR3 DNA: TGCGCCAGCAGCTTTTTTGCAGGTCCTAAGAACACTGAAGCTTTCTTT
CDR3 protein: CASSFFAGPKNTEAFF

J gene: TRBJ2-7
clone size: many
V gene: TRBV27
D gene: TRBD2
CDR3 DNA: TGTGCCAGCAGTCCCCGGACTAGCGGGACCTACGAGCAGTACTTC
CDR3 protein: CASSPRTSGTYEQYF

J gene: TRBJ2-5
clone size: medium-sized
V gene: TRBV2
D gene: NA
CDR3 DNA: TGTGCCAGCAGAGAGGACCCCGGTAGCGCTGAAAAAGAGACCCAGTACTTC
CDR3 protein: CASREDPGSAEKETQYF